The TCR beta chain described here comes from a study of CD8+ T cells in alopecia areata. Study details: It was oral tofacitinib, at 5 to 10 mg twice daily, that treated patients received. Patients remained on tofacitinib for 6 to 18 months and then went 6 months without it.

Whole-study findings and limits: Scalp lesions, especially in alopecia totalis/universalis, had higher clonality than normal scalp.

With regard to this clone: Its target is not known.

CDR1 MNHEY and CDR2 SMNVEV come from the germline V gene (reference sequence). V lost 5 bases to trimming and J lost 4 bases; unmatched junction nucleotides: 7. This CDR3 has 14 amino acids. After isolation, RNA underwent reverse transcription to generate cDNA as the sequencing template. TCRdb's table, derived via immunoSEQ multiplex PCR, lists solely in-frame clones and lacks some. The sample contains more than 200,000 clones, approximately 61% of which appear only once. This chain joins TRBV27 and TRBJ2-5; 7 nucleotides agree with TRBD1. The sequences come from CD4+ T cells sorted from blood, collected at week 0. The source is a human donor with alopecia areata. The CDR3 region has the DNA TGTGCCAGCAGTGACCCGGACAGGATAGAGACCCAGTACTTC. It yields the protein CASSDPDRIETQYF.